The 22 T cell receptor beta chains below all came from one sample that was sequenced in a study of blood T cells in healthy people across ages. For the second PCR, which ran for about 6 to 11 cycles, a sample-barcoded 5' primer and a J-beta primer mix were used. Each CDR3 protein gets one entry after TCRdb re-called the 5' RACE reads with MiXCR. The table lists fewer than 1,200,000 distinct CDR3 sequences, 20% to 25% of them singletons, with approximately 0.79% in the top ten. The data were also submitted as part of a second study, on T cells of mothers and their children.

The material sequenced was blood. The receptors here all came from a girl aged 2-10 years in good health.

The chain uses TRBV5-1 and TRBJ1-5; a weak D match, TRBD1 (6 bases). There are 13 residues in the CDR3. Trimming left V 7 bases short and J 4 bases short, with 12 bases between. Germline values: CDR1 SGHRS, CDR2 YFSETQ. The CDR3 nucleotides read TGCGCCAGCCTACAGGGACGGAATCAGCCCCAGCATTTT. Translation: CASLQGRNQPQHF.

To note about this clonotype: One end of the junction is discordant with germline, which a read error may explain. This CDR3 reads CAITGQGAHHLF. CDR3 sequence (DNA): TGTGCCATCACCGGACAAGGGGCGCATCACCTTTTC. The chain uses TRBV10-3 and TRBJ2-5; D possibly corresponds to TRBD1 (5 bases). Germline V lookup: CDR1 ENHRY, CDR2 SYGVKD. This CDR3 spans 12 amino acids.

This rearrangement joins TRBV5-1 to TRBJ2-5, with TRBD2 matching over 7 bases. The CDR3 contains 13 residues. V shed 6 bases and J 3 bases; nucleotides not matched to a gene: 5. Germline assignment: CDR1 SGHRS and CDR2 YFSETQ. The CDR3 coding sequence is TGCGCCAGCACCTGGACTAGTGAAGAGACCCAGTACTTC. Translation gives CASTWTSEETQYF.

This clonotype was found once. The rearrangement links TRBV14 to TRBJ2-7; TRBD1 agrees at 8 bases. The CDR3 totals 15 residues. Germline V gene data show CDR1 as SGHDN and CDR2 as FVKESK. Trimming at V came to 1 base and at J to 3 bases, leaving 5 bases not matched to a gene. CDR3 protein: CASSQGLQGGYEQYF. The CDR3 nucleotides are TGTGCCAGCAGCCAAGGCTTACAGGGGGGCTACGAGCAGTACTTC.

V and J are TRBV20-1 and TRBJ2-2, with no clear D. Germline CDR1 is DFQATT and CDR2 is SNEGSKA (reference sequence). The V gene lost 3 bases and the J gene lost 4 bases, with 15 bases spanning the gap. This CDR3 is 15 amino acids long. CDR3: CSARLNPNPTGELFF. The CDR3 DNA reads TGCAGTGCTAGGTTAAACCCCAACCCCACCGGGGAGCTGTTTTTT.

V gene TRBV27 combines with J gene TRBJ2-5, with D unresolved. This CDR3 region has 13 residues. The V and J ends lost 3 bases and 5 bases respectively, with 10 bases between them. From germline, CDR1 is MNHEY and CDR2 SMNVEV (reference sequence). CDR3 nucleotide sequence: TGTGCCAGCAGTTTTCTGGGGTGGGAGACCCAGTACTTC. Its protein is CASSFLGWETQYF.

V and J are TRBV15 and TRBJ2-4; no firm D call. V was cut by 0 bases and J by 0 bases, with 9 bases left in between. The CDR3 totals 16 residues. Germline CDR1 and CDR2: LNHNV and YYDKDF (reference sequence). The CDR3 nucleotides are TGTGCCACCAGCAGAGATATTAGTCCAGCCAAAAACATTCAGTACTTC. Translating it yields CATSRDISPAKNIQYF.

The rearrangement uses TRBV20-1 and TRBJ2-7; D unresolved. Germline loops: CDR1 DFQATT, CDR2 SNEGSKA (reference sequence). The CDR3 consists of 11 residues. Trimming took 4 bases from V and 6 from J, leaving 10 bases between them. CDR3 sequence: CSAILNGEQYF. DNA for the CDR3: TGCAGTGCTATACTCAATGGCGAGCAGTACTTC.

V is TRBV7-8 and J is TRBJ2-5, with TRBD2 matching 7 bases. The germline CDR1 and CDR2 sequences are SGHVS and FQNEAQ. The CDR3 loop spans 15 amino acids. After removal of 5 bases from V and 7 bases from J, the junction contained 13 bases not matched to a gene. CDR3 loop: CASSAFAGVGGTQYF. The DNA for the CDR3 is TGTGCCAGCAGCGCTTTTGCGGGAGTAGGAGGGACCCAGTACTTC.

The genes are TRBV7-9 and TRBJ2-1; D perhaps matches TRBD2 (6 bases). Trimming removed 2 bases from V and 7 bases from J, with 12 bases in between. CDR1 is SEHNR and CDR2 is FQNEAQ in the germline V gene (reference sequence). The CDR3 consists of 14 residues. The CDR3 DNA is TGTGCCAGCAGCTTAACGTACGGAGGGAATGAGCAGTTCTTC. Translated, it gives CASSLTYGGNEQFF.

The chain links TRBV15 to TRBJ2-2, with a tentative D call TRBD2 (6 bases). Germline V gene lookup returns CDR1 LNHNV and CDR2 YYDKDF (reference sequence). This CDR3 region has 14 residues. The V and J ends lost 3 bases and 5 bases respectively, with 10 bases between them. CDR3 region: CATSRWEETGELFF. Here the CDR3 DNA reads TGTGCCACCAGCAGGTGGGAGGAGACCGGGGAGCTGTTTTTT.

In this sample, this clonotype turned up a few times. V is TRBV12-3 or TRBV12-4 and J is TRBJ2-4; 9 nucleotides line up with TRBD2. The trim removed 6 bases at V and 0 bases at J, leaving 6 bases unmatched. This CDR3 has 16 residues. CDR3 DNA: TGTGCCAGCAGCCGACTAGCGGCGATAGCCAAAAACATTCAGTACTTC. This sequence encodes CASSRLAAIAKNIQYF.

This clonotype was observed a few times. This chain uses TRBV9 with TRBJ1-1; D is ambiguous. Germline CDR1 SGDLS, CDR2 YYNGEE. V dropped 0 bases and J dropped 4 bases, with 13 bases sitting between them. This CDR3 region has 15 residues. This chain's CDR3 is CASSVDNVARTEAFF. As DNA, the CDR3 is TGTGCCAGCAGCGTAGATAACGTAGCGCGCACTGAAGCTTTCTTT.

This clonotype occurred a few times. CDR3 in DNA: TGTGCCAGCAGTTTAGTCCAGGCCGTGGACGAGCAGTACTTC. Its protein product is CASSLVQAVDEQYF. This chain links TRBV28 with TRBJ2-7; D is undetermined. Germline lookup yields CDR1 MDHEN and CDR2 SYDVKM. Trimming stripped 2 bases from V and 5 bases from J, with 13 bases between. This CDR3 contains 14 residues.

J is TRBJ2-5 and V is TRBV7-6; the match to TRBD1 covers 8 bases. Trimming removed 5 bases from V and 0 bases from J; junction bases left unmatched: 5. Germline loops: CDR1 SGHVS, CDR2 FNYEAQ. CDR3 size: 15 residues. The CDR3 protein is CASSPWGQDQETQYF. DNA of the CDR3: TGTGCCAGCAGCCCTTGGGGACAGGACCAAGAGACCCAGTACTTC.

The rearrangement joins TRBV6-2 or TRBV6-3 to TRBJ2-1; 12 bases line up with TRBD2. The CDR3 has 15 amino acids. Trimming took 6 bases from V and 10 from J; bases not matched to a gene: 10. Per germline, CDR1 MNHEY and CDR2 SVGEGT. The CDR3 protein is CASSTRTSGIAEQFF. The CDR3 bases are TGTGCCAGCAGCACACGGACTAGCGGGATAGCGGAGCAGTTCTTC.

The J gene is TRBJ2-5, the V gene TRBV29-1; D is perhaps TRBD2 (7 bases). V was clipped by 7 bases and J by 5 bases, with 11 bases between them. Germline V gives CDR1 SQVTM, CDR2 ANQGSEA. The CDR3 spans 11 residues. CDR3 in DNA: TGCAGCGCCGAGGGGGGGGAGACCCAGTACTTC. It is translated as CSAEGGETQYF.

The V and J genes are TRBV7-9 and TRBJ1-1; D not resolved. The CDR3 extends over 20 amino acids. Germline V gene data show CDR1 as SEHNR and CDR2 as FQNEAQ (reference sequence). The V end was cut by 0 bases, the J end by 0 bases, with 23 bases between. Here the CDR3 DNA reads TGTGCCAGCAGCTTAGCTAGGTGGCAGACCGAGACCATCATGAACACTGAAGCTTTCTTT. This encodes CASSLARWQTETIMNTEAFF.

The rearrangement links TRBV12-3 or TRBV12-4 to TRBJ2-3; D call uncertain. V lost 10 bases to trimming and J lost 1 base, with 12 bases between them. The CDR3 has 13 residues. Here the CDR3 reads CAIRNVGTDTQYF. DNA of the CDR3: TGTGCCATCCGTAATGTAGGCACAGATACGCAGTATTTT.

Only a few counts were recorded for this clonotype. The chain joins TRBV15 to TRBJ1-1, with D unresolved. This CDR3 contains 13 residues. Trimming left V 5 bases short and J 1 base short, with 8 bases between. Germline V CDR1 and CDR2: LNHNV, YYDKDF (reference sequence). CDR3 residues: CATSRRWNTEAFF. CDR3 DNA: TGTGCCACCAGCCGAAGATGGAACACTGAAGCTTTCTTT.

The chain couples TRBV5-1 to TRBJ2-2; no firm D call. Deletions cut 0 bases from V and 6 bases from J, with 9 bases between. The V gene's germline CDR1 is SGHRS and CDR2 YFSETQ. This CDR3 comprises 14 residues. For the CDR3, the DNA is TGCGCCAGCAGCTTGGGGGCGCAAGCCGGGGAGCTGTTTTTT. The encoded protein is CASSLGAQAGELFF.

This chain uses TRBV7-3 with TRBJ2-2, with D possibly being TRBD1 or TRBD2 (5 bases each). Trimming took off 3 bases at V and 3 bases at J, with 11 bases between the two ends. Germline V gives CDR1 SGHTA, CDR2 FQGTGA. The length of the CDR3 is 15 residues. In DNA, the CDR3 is TGTGCCAGCAGCTTGTCAGGGAGCGACACCGGGGAGCTGTTTTTT. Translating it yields CASSLSGSDTGELFF.